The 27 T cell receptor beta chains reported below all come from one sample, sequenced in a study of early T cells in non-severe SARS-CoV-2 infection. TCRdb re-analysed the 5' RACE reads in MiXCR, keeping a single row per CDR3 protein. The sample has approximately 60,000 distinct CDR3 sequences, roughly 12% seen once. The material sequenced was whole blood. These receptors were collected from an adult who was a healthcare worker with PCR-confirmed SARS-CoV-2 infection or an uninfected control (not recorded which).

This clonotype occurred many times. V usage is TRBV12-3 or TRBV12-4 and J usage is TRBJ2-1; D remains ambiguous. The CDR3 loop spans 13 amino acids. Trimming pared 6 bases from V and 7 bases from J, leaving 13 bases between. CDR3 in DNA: TGTGCCAGCAGGGGCCTAGGTGAAAATGAGCAGTTCTTC. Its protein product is CASRGLGENEQFF.

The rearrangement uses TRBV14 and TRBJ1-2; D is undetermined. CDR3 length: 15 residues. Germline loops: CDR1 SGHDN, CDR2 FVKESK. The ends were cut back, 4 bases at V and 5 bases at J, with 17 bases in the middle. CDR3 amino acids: CASSRVMGQDYGYTF. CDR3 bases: TGTGCCAGCAGCCGCGTCATGGGTCAGGATTATGGCTACACCTTC. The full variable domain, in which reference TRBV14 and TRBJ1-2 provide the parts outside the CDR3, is EAGVTQFPSHSVIEKGQTVTLRCDPISGHDNLYWYRRVMGKEIKFLLHFVKESKQDESGMPNNRFLAERTGGTYSTLKVQPAELEDSGVYFCASSRVMGQDYGYTFGSGTRLTVV.

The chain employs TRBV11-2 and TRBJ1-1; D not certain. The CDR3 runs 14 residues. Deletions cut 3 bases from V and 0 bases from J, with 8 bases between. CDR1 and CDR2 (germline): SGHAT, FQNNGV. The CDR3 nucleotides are TGTGCCAGCAGCTTCCTGAGACTGAACACTGAAGCTTTCTTT. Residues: CASSFLRLNTEAFF.

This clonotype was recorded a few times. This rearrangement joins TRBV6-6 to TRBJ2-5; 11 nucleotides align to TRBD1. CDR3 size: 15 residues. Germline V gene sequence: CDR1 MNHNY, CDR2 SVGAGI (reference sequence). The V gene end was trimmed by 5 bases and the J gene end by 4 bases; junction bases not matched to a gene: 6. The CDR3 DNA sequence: TGTGCCAGCAGTCTCGGGACAGGGGGAAGAGAGACCCAGTACTTC. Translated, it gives CASSLGTGGRETQYF.

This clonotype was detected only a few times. The CDR3 protein is CASSPGRDRYYEQYF. The CDR3 region has the DNA TGTGCCAGCAGTCCAGGCCGGGACAGGTACTACGAGCAGTACTTC. The V gene is TRBV27, the J gene TRBJ2-7; 8 bases fit TRBD1. CDR3 length: 15 amino acids. The germline CDR1 and CDR2 sequences are MNHEY and SMNVEV (reference sequence). J gave up 3 bases and V 5 bases, and 9 bases lay outside the gene matches.

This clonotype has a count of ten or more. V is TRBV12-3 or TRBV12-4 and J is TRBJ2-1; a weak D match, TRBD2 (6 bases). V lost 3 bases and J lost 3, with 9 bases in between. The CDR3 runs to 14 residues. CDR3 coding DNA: TGTGCCAGCAGTTTGGCGGGGAGCTACAATGAGCAGTTCTTC. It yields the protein CASSLAGSYNEQFF.

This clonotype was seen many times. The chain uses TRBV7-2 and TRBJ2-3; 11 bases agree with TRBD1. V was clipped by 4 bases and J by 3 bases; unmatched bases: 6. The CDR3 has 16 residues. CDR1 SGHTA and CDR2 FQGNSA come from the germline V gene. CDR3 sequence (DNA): TGTGCCAGCAGCTCACGGACAGGGGGCAAAACAGATACGCAGTATTTT. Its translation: CASSSRTGGKTDTQYF.

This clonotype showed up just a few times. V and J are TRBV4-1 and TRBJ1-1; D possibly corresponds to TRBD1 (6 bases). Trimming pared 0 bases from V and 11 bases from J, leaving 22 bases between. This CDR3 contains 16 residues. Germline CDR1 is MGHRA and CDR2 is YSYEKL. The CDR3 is CASSQDRFQADSDAFF. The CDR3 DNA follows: TGCGCCAGCAGCCAAGATCGGTTTCAGGCGGACAGTGACGCTTTCTTT.

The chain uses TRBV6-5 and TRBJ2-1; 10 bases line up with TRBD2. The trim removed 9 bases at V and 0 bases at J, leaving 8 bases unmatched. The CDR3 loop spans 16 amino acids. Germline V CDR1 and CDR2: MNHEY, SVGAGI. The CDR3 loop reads CASSGTSVFSYNEQFF. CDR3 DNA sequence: TGTGCCAGTTCCGGGACTAGCGTATTCTCCTACAATGAGCAGTTCTTC.

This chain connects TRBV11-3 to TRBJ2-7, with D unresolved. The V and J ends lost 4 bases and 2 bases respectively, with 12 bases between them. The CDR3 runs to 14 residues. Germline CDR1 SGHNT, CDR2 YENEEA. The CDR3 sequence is CASSSFGRTYEQYF. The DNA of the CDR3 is TGTGCCAGCAGCTCTTTCGGACGGACCTACGAGCAGTACTTC.

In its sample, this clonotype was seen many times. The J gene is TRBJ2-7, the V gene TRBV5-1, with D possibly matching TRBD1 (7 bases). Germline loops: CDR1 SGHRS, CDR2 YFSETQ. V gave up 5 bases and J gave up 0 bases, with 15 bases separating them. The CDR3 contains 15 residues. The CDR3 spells CASSWGDRPSYEQYF. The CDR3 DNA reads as TGCGCCAGCAGTTGGGGGGACAGACCCTCCTACGAGCAGTACTTC.

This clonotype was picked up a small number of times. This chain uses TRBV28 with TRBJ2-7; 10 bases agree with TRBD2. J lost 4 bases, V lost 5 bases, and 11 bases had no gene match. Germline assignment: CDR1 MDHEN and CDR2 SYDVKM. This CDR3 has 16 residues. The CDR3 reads CASSNPQREGRYEQYF. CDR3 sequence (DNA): TGTGCCAGCAGTAATCCCCAGCGGGAGGGTCGGTACGAGCAGTACTTC.

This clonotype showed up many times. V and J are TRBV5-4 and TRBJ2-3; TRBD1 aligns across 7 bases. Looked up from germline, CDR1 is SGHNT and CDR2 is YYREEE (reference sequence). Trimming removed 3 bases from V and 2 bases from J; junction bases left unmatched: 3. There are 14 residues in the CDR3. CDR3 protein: CASSSTGFTDTQYF. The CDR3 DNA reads TGTGCCAGCAGCTCGACAGGGTTCACAGATACGCAGTATTTT. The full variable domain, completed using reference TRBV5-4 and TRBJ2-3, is ETGVTQSPTHLIKTRGQQVTLRCSSQSGHNTVSWYQQALGQGPQFIFQYYREEENGRGNFPPRFSGLQFPNYSSELNVNALELDDSALYLCASSSTGFTDTQYFGPGTRLTVL.

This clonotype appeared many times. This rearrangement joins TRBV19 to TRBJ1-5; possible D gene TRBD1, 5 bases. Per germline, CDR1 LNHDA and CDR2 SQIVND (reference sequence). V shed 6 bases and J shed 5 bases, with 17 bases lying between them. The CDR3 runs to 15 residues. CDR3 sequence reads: CASREHNIGDQPQHF. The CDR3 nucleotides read TGTGCCAGTAGGGAACACAATATAGGGGATCAGCCCCAGCATTTT.

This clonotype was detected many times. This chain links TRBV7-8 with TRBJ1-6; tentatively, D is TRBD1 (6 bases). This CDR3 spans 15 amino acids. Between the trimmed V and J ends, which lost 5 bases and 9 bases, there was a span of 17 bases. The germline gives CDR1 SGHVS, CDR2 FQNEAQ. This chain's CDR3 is CASSLGRGETSPLHF. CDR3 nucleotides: TGTGCCAGCAGCCTAGGGAGGGGGGAGACTTCACCCCTCCACTTT.

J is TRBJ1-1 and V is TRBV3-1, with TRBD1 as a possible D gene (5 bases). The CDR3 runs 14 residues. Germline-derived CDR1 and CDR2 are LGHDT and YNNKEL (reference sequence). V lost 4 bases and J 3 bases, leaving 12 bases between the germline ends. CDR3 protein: CASSRGGGDTEAFF. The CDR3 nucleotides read TGTGCCAGCAGCCGCGGTGGGGGTGACACTGAAGCTTTCTTT.

CDR3 residues: CSAQGEETQYF. CDR3 sequence (DNA): TGCAGCGCCCAGGGGGAAGAGACCCAGTACTTC. V usage is TRBV29-1 and J usage is TRBJ2-5; 7 bases match TRBD1. Looked up from germline, CDR1 is SQVTM and CDR2 is ANQGSEA. With 7 bases clipped from V and 3 bases from J, the junction kept 2 bases outside the gene matches. This CDR3 has 11 residues.

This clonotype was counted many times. CDR3 residues: CASSTRRGGGQPQHF. The CDR3 nucleotides are TGTGCCAGCAGCACTCGGAGGGGAGGAGGGCAGCCCCAGCATTTT. This rearrangement joins TRBV5-6 to TRBJ1-5; perhaps TRBD1 as D (5 bases). The V gene's germline CDR1 is SGHDT and CDR2 YYEEEE. This CDR3 region has 15 residues. Trimming took 4 bases from V and 7 from J, leaving 18 bases between them. Together with reference TRBV5-6 and TRBJ1-5, the CDR3 gives the full variable domain: DAGVTQSPTHLIKTRGQQVTLRCSPKSGHDTVSWYQQALGQGPQFIFQYYEEEERQRGNFPDRFSGHQFPNYSSELNVNALLLGDSALYLCASSTRRGGGQPQHFGDGTRLSIL.

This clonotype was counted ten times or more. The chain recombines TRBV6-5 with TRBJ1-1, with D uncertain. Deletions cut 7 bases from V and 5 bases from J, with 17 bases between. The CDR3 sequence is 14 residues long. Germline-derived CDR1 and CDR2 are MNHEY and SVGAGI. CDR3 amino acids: CASTHTPGETEAFF. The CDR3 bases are TGTGCCAGCACGCACACTCCGGGAGAGACTGAAGCTTTCTTT.

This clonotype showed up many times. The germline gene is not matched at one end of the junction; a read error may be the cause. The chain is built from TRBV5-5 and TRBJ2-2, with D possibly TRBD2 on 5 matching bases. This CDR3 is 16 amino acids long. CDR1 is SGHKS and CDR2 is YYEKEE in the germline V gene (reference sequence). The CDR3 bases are TGTGCCAGCAGCTACAGCGTAGCGACGAACACCGGGAAGCTGTTTTTT. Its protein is CASSYSVATNTGKLFF.

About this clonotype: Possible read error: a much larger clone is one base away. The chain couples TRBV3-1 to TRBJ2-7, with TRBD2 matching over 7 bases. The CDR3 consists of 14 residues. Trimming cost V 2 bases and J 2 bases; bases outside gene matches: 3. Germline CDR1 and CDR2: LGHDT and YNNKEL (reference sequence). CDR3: CASSQPGLTYEQYF. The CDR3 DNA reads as TGTGCCAGCAGCCAACCGGGACTAACCTACGAGCAGTACTTC.

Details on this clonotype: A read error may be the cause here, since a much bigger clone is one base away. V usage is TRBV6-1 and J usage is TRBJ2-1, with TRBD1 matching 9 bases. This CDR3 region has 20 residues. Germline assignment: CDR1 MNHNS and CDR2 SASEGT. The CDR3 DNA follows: TGTACCAGCAGCTTGGCTGGGACAGGGAGTGGGGGTTTCTCCTACAATGAGCAGTTCTTC. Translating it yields CTSSLAGTGSGGFSYNEQFF.

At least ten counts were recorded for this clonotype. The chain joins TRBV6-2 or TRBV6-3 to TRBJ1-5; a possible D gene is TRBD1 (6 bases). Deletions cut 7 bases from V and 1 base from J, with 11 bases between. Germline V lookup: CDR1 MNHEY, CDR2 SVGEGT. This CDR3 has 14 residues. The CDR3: CASNDRWSNQPQHF. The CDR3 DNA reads TGTGCCAGCAACGACAGGTGGAGCAATCAGCCCCAGCATTTT.

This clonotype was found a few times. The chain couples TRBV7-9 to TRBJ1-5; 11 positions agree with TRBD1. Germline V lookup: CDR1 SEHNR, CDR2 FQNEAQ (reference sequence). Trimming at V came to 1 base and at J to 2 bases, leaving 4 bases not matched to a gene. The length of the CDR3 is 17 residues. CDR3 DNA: TGTGCCAGCAGCTTAGGGACAGGGGGCTTGCGCAATCAGCCCCAGCATTTT. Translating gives CASSLGTGGLRNQPQHF.

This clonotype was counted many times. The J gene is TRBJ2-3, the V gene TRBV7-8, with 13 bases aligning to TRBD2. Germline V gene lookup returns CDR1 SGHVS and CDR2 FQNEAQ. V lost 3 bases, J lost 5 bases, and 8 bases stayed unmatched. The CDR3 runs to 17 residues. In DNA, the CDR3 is TGTGCCAGCAGCTTCGGACTAGCGGGGGCGACTGGAGATACGCAGTATTTT. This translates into CASSFGLAGATGDTQYF.

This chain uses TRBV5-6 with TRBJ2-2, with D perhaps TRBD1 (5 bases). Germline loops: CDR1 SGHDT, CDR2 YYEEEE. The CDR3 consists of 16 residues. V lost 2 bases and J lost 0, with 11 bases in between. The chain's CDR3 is CASSLRGQTNTGELFF. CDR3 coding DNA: TGTGCCAGCAGCTTAAGGGGCCAGACGAACACCGGGGAGCTGTTTTTT.

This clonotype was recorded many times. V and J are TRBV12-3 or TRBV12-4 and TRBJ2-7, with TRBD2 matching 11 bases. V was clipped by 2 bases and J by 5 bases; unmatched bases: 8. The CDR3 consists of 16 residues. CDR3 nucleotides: TGTGCCAGCAGTTTACCCCTAGCGGGAGGCATCCACGAGCAGTACTTC. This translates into CASSLPLAGGIHEQYF.